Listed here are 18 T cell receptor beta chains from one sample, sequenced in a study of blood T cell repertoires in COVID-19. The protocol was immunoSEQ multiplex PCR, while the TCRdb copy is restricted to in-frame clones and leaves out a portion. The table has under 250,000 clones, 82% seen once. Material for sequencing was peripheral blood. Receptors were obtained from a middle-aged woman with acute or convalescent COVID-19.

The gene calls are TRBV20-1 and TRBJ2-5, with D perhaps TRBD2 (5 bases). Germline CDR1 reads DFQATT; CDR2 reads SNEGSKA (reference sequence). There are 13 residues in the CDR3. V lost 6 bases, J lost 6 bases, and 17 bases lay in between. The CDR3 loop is CSASPGLRQTQYF. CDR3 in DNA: TGCAGTGCCAGTCCCGGACTTAGGCAGACCCAGTACTTC.

The CDR3 region has the DNA TGTGCCAGTAGTAGGAGCTCCTACGAGCAGTACTTC. Protein product: CASSRSSYEQYF. V usage is TRBV19 and J usage is TRBJ2-7; the D is unclear. Germline V lookup: CDR1 LNHDA, CDR2 SQIVND (reference sequence). V dropped 4 bases and J dropped 0 bases, with 4 bases sitting between them. The CDR3 spans 12 residues.

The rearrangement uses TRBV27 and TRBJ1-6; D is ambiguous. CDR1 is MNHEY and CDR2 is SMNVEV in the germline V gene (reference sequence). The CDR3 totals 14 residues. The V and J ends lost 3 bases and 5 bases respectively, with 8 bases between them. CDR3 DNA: TGTGCCAGCAGTTTGGCCCCAAATAATTCACCCCTCCACTTT. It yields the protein CASSLAPNNSPLHF.

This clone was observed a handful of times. CDR3 sequence: CASSPRERTDTQYF. The CDR3 DNA reads as TGTGCCAGCTCACCCCGGGAGCGCACAGATACGCAGTATTTT. This sequence joins TRBV18 and TRBJ2-3; TRBD2 is a possible D gene (6 bases). Trimming took off 3 bases at V and 1 base at J, with 8 bases between the two ends. The germline V gene has CDR1 KGHSH and CDR2 LQKENI. This CDR3 is built from 14 residues.

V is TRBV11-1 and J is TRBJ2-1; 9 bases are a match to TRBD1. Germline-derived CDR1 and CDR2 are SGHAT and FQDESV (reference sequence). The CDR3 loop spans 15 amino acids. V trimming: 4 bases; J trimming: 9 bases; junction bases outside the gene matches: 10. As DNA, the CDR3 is TGTGCCAGCAGCTCACCACAGGGGGCCAGGGTTGAGCAGTTCTTC. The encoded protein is CASSSPQGARVEQFF.

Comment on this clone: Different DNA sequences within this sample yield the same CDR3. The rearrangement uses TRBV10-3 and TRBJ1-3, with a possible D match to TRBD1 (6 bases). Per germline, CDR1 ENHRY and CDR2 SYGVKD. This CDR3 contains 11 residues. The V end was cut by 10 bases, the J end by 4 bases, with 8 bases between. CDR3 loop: CATGQGNTIYF. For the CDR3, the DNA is TGTGCCACGGGACAAGGAAACACCATATATTTT.

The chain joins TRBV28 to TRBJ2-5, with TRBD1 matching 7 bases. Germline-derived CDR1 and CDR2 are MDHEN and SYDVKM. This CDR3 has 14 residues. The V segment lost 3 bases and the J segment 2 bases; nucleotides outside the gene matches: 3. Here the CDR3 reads CASSFLGQQETQYF. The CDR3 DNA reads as TGTGCCAGCAGTTTCCTGGGACAGCAAGAGACCCAGTACTTC.

Here the CDR3 reads CAIEDRVYGYTF. The CDR3 region has the DNA TGTGCCATCGAGGATCGGGTGTATGGCTACACCTTC. This sequence joins TRBV10-3 and TRBJ1-2; D gene uncertain. The V end was cut by 8 bases, the J end by 5 bases, with 12 bases between. Germline V gene data show CDR1 as ENHRY and CDR2 as SYGVKD. The CDR3 sequence is 12 residues long.

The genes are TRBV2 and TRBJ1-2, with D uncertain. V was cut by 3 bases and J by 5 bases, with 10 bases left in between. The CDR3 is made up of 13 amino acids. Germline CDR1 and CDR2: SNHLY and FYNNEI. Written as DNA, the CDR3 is TGTGCCAGCAGTGAGATTGGGCAGTATGGCTACACCTTC. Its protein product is CASSEIGQYGYTF.

The CDR3 coding sequence is TGTGCCAGTAGTATAGCCCAAGGACAGGGCTATGGCTACACCTTC. Protein product: CASSIAQGQGYGYTF. V and J are TRBV19 and TRBJ1-2; 8 bases align to TRBD1. Losses at the gene ends were 1 base for V and 4 bases for J; bases not matched to a gene: 5. CDR1 is LNHDA, CDR2 SQIVND, per germline (reference sequence). This CDR3 region has 15 residues. Using reference TRBV19 and TRBJ1-2 for the parts outside the CDR3, the full variable domain is DGGITQSPKYLFRKEGQNVTLSCEQNLNHDAMYWYRQDPGQGLRLIYYSQIVNDFQKGDIAEGYSVSREKKESFPLTVTSAQKNPTAFYLCASSIAQGQGYGYTFGSGTRLTVV.

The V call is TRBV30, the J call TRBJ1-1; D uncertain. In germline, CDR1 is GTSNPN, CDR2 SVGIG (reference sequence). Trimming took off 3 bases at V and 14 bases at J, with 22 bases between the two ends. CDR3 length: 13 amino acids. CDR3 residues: CAWREGGINQPFF. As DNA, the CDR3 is TGTGCCTGGAGGGAGGGTGGTATCAATCAGCCATTCTTT.

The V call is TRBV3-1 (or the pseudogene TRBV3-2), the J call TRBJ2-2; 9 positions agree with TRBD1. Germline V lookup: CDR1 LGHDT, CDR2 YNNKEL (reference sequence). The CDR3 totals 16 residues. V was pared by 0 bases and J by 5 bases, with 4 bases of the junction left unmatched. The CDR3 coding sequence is TGTGCCAGCAGCCAAGAGGGGACAGGGTGGACCGGGGAGCTGTTTTTT. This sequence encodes CASSQEGTGWTGELFF.

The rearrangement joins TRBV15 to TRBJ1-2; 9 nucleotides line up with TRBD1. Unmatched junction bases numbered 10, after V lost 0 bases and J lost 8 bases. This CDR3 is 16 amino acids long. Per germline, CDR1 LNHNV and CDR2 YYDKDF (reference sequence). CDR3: CATSRDPDRGYGGYTF. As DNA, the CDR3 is TGTGCCACCAGCAGAGATCCGGACAGGGGATACGGGGGCTACACCTTC.

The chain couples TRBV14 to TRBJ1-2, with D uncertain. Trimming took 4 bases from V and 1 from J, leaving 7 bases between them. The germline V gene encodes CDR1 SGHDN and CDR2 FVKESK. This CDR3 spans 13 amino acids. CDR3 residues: CASSRDINYGYTF. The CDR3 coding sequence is TGTGCCAGCAGCCGAGACATTAACTATGGCTACACCTTC.

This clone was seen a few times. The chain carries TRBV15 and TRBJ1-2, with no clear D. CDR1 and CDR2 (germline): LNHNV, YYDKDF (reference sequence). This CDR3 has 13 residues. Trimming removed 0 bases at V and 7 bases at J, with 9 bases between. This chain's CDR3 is CATSRDLWSGYTF. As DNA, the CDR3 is TGTGCCACCAGCAGAGATCTGTGGAGTGGCTACACCTTC.

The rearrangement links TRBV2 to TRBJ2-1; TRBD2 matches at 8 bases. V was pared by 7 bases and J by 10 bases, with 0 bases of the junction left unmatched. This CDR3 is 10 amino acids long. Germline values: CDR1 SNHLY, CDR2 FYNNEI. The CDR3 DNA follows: TGTGCCAGCACTAGCGGGGAGCAGTTCTTC. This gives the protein CASTSGEQFF.

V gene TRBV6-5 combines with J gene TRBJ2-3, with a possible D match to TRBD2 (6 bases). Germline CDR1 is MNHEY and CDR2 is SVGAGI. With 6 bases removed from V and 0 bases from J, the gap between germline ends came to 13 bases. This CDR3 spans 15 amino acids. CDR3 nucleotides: TGTGCCAGCAGCGTAGGGGCGGGGAGCACAGATACGCAGTATTTT. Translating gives CASSVGAGSTDTQYF.

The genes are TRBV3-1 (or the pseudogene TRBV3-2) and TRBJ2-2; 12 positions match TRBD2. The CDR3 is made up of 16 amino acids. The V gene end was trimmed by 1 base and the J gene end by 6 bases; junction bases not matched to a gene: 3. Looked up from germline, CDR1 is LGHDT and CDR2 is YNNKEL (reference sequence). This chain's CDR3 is CASSQVTSGGPGELFF. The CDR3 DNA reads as TGTGCCAGCAGCCAAGTGACTAGCGGGGGCCCCGGGGAGCTGTTTTTT.